The 3 T cell receptor beta chains below all came from one sample that was sequenced in a study of blood T cell repertoires in COVID-19. The method was immunoSEQ multiplex PCR; TCRdb's version includes in-frame clones alone and lacks a portion of them. This table has some 330,000 clones, about nine tenths appearing once. The sample was peripheral blood. Receptors originate from a woman younger than 45 with COVID-19, enrolled during active disease.

The J gene is TRBJ2-1, the V gene TRBV6-1; no clear D. There are 17 residues in the CDR3. V was clipped by 2 bases and J by 3 bases, with 17 bases between them. Germline V CDR1 and CDR2: MNHNS, SASEGT. CDR3 DNA: TGTGCCAGCAGTGAACGTACAGTCCCTGCCCGCTACAATGAGCAGTTCTTC. Protein product: CASSERTVPARYNEQFF.

Concerning this clone: The sample has other DNA sequences that encode this CDR3 too. The chain is built from TRBV12-3 or TRBV12-4 and TRBJ2-5, with TRBD1 identical over 7 bases. The CDR3 covers 12 residues. J lost 4 bases, V lost 5 bases, and 1 base had no gene match. CDR3 nucleotide sequence: TGTGCCAGCAGTCCAGGGGGAGAGACCCAGTACTTC. Its translation is CASSPGGETQYF.

This chain links TRBV19 with TRBJ2-1, with D perhaps matching TRBD2 (7 bases). The CDR3 extends over 13 amino acids. V shed 5 bases and J shed 6 bases, with 11 bases lying between them. CDR1 and CDR2 (germline): LNHDA, SQIVND (reference sequence). The CDR3 loop reads CASSVGGLNEQFF. DNA of the CDR3: TGTGCCAGTAGTGTGGGGGGGCTCAATGAGCAGTTCTTC.